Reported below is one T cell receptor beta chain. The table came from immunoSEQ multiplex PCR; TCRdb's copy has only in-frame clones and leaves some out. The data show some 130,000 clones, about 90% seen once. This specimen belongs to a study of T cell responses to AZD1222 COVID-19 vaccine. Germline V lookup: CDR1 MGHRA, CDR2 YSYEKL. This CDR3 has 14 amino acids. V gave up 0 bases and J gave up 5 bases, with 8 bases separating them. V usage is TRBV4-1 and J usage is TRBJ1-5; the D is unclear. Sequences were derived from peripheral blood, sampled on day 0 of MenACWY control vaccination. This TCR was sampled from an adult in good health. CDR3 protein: CASSQDTPDQPQHF. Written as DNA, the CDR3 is TGCGCCAGCAGCCAAGACACTCCCGATCAGCCCCAGCATTTT.